Listed below are T cell receptor beta chains from one sample, sequenced in a study of beta chain features in type 1 diabetes. Here immunoSEQ multiplex PCR was the method, and the copy in TCRdb shows in-frame clones only, minus some. The sample consists of under 400,000 clones, 20% of them appearing once. Sequencing was done on a sample of naive CD4+ T cells from blood. The origin of the receptors is a woman under 30 in good health. The CDR3 runs from the conserved cysteine through the conserved F or W. The D gene is left open where the match is weak. Clone size is stated in some rows and not others, as once, few, many or a class when expanded.

clone_size | cdr3_length | j_call | v_call | d_call | cdr3_aa | cdr3_nt
many | 15 | TRBJ2-1 | TRBV9 | NA | CASSVVAAMTHEQFF | TGTGCCAGCAGCGTAGTGGCGGCAATGACCCATGAGCAGTTCTTC
few | 15 | TRBJ2-7 | TRBV4-2 | NA | CASSQVTAGTGEQYF | TGTGCCAGCAGCCAAGTTACCGCCGGTACGGGAGAGCAGTACTTC
NA | 15 | TRBJ2-1 | TRBV10-2 | TRBD2 | CASTTSFRGRGEQFF | TGCGCCAGCACCACGTCGTTTCGCGGGAGGGGTGAGCAGTTCTTC
NA | 15 | TRBJ1-5 | TRBV18 | NA | CASSPARDGNQPQHF | TGTGCCAGCTCACCGGCCAGGGATGGCAATCAGCCCCAGCATTTT
NA | 13 | TRBJ2-1 | TRBV18 | NA | CASSPETYNEQFF | TGTGCCAGCTCCCCCGAGACTTACAATGAGCAGTTCTTC
few | 14 | TRBJ2-7 | TRBV19 | NA | CASSRQGGSYEQYF | TGTGCCAGTAGCCGACAGGGAGGTTCCTACGAGCAGTACTTC
NA | 15 | TRBJ1-1 | TRBV6-5 | NA | CASSYKGGIPTEAFF | TGTGCCAGCAGTTACAAAGGGGGAATCCCAACTGAAGCTTTCTTT
NA | 14 | TRBJ2-5 | TRBV9 | TRBD1 | CASSYTGEEETQYF | TGTGCCAGCAGTTATACAGGGGAAGAAGAGACCCAGTACTTC
few | 12 | TRBJ1-2 | TRBV14 | NA | CASSPANYGYTF | TGTGCCAGCAGCCCAGCTAACTATGGCTACACCTTC
NA | 13 | TRBJ1-1 | TRBV30 | TRBD1 | CAWSPPDRGGAFF | TGTGCCTGGTCGCCTCCTGACAGGGGGGGAGCTTTCTTT
few | 16 | TRBJ2-7 | TRBV5-1 | TRBD1 | CASSPRLQGTSYEQYF | TGCGCCAGCAGCCCGAGGTTACAGGGGACCTCCTACGAGCAGTACTTC
few | 12 | TRBJ2-5 | TRBV12-5 | NA | CASGLGQGTQYF | TGTGCTAGTGGTTTGGGGCAGGGGACCCAGTACTTC
few | 13 | TRBJ2-7 | TRBV13 | TRBD1 | CASSRDRFYEQYF | TGTGCCAGCAGCCGGGACAGATTCTACGAGCAGTACTTC
NA | 16 | TRBJ1-1 | TRBV11-1 | TRBD1 | CASSIRDRGKSTEAFF | TGTGCCAGCAGCATCCGGGACAGGGGAAAAAGCACTGAAGCTTTCTTT
few | 13 | TRBJ2-2 | TRBV30 | NA | CAWSFRGNGELFF | TGTGCCTGGAGTTTCAGGGGTAACGGGGAGCTGTTTTTT
NA | 13 | TRBJ2-5 | TRBV7-2 | NA | CASSSQGGETQYF | TGTGCCAGCAGCTCTCAGGGGGGAGAGACCCAGTACTTC
NA | 14 | TRBJ1-1 | TRBV2 | NA | CASREMRGRSEAFF | TGTGCCAGCAGGGAGATGCGTGGGAGATCTGAAGCTTTCTTT
few | 14 | TRBJ2-5 | TRBV28 | TRBD1 | CASSLTDRGETQYF | TGTGCCAGCAGTTTAACGGACAGGGGAGAGACCCAGTACTTC
few | 14 | TRBJ1-1 | TRBV9 | NA | CASSVSSWNTEAFF | TGTGCCAGCAGCGTATCCAGTTGGAACACTGAAGCTTTCTTT
NA | 15 | TRBJ2-7 | TRBV6-6 | TRBD1 | CASSYLGTGPYEQYF | TGTGCCAGCAGTTACCTCGGGACAGGCCCCTACGAGCAGTACTTC
few | 14 | TRBJ2-7 | TRBV30 | TRBD2 | CALKLAGGLQEQYF | TGTGCCTTGAAACTAGCGGGAGGGCTGCAAGAGCAGTACTTC
few | 14 | TRBJ1-4 | TRBV11-1 | TRBD1 | CASSPDGNQGELFF | TGTGCCAGCAGCCCGGATGGGAACCAGGGGGAACTGTTTTTT
NA | 16 | TRBJ1-1 | TRBV5-1 | NA | CASSLGGESMNTEAFF | TGCGCCAGCAGCTTGGGCGGGGAGTCGATGAACACTGAAGCTTTCTTT
NA | 15 | TRBJ2-1 | TRBV14 | NA | CASSQGEQGYNEQFF | TGTGCCAGCAGCCAGGGGGAACAGGGTTACAATGAGCAGTTCTTC
NA | 15 | TRBJ1-5 | TRBV15 | TRBD1 | CATTRTGFGNQPQHF | TGTGCCACCACCCGGACAGGGTTTGGCAATCAGCCCCAGCATTTT
few | 12 | TRBJ2-5 | TRBV13 | NA | CASSSPVETQYF | TGTGCCAGCAGCTCCCCTGTCGAGACCCAGTACTTC
few | 14 | TRBJ1-2 | TRBV9 | TRBD1 | CASSVEGAGYGYTF | TGTGCCAGCAGCGTAGAGGGGGCTGGCTATGGCTACACCTTC
NA | 13 | TRBJ1-3 | TRBV30 | NA | CAWKTSSGNTIYF | TGTGCCTGGAAGACATCCTCTGGAAACACCATATATTTT
NA | 13 | TRBJ1-2 | TRBV18 | TRBD1 | CASSTGGSYGYTF | TGTGCCAGCTCAACAGGGGGCAGCTATGGCTACACCTTC
NA | 12 | TRBJ2-5 | TRBV7-9 | NA | CASSLARETQYF | TGTGCCAGCAGCTTAGCTCGGGAGACCCAGTACTTC
NA | 15 | TRBJ2-7 | TRBV5-1 | NA | CASSLLGRSSYEQYF | TGCGCCAGCAGCTTACTTGGTAGAAGCTCCTACGAGCAGTACTTC
NA | 14 | TRBJ1-4 | TRBV5-1 | NA | CASSTGQLNEKLFF | TGCGCCAGCAGCACCGGACAGCTCAATGAAAAACTGTTTTTT
NA | 13 | TRBJ2-7 | TRBV29-1 | TRBD1 | CSASGTGFYEQYF | TGCAGCGCTTCCGGGACAGGGTTCTACGAGCAGTACTTC
NA | 11 | TRBJ2-1 | TRBV5-4 | NA | CASSSYNEQFF | TGTGCCAGCAGCTCGTACAATGAGCAGTTCTTC
NA | 15 | TRBJ2-2 | TRBV6-1 | NA | CASSLRTADTGELFF | TGTGCCAGCAGTTTGAGGACAGCCGACACCGGGGAGCTGTTTTTT
NA | 13 | TRBJ1-1 | TRBV5-6 | NA | CASWGRGNTEAFF | TGTGCCAGCTGGGGCAGGGGGAACACTGAAGCTTTCTTT
NA | 13 | TRBJ2-5 | TRBV14 | NA | CASSSRFQETQYF | TGTGCCAGCTCTAGCAGATTCCAAGAGACCCAGTACTTC
NA | 14 | TRBJ2-2 | TRBV6-5 | NA | CASRRDTYTGELFF | TGTGCCAGCAGGAGGGACACTTACACCGGGGAGCTGTTTTTT
NA | 17 | TRBJ2-2 | TRBV5-1 | NA | CASSRGSLTLGTGELFF | TGCGCCAGCAGTCGGGGGAGCTTGACACTTGGGACCGGGGAGCTGTTTTTT
NA | 17 | TRBJ2-1 | TRBV23-1 | TRBD2 | CASSQGSGPSSYNEQFF | TGCGCCAGCAGTCAGGGTAGCGGGCCCTCCTCCTACAATGAGCAGTTCTTC
few | 14 | TRBJ2-5 | TRBV29-1 | TRBD2 | CSVVFTSGWETQYF | TGCAGCGTTGTGTTTACTAGCGGGTGGGAGACCCAGTACTTC
few | 12 | TRBJ2-1 | TRBV9 | NA | CASSGMAGEQFF | TGTGCCAGCAGCGGAATGGCGGGTGAGCAGTTCTTC
few | 13 | TRBJ1-1 | TRBV29-1 | NA | CSVEFYANTEAFF | TGCAGCGTTGAGTTCTATGCGAACACTGAAGCTTTCTTT
NA | 13 | TRBJ1-5 | TRBV9 | NA | CASSAPEGGPQHF | TGTGCCAGCAGCGCACCCGAAGGAGGGCCCCAGCATTTT
few | 13 | TRBJ1-5 | TRBV2 | NA | CASAKETREPQHF | TGTGCCAGCGCGAAAGAGACGCGGGAGCCCCAGCATTTT
NA | 14 | TRBJ2-1 | TRBV29-1 | TRBD2 | CSVQRDLSYNEQFF | TGCAGCGTACAGCGGGATCTCTCCTACAATGAGCAGTTCTTC
NA | 14 | TRBJ1-2 | TRBV27 | TRBD1 | CASRRTGTNYGYTF | TGTGCCAGCCGCCGGACAGGGACTAACTATGGCTACACCTTC
NA | 14 | TRBJ2-1 | TRBV13 | TRBD2 | CASTTGLAGNEQFF | TGTGCCAGCACAACGGGACTAGCCGGAAATGAGCAGTTCTTC
NA | 14 | TRBJ1-2 | TRBV5-6 | NA | CASSLNRDVSGYTF | TGTGCCAGCAGCTTGAACAGGGACGTATCTGGCTACACCTTC
few | 15 | TRBJ1-4 | TRBV15 | NA | CATSSWTQDNEKLFF | TGTGCCACCAGCAGTTGGACTCAGGATAATGAAAAACTGTTTTTT